The rows below give T cell receptor beta chains drawn from one sample of a study of T cell changes during pregnancy in multiple sclerosis. Data came from immunoSEQ multiplex PCR; TCRdb stores just in-frame clones and leaves some out. The sample consists of tens of thousands of clones, roughly 90% of them appearing once. The specimen was peripheral blood, collected in the third trimester of pregnancy. The receptor source for this set is a female donor in good health, enrolled as a control in a pregnancy study. CDR3s include the opening cysteine and the closing phenylalanine or tryptophan. The D gene is left open where the match is weak. Clone size appears in some rows only: once, few, many, or a class for an expanded clone.

cdr3_aa,cdr3_nt,j_call,v_call,clone_size,cdr3_length,d_call
CASTPFTGEQFF,TGTGCCAGCACCCCGTTTACGGGTGAGCAGTTCTTC,TRBJ2-1,TRBV14,-,12,-
CASSIGQGETQYF,TGTGCCAGTAGTATTGGACAGGGGGAGACCCAGTACTTC,TRBJ2-5,TRBV19,once,13,TRBD1
CASRALQGLSTDTQYF,TGTGCCAGCAGGGCTCTCCAGGGGCTTAGCACAGATACGCAGTATTTT,TRBJ2-3,TRBV6-6,-,16,-
CATNGGTVGTGELFF,TGTGCCACCAACGGAGGGACAGTCGGCACCGGGGAGCTGTTTTTT,TRBJ2-2,TRBV15,-,15,-
CSVSEGTEAFF,TGCAGCGTTAGTGAGGGAACTGAAGCTTTCTTT,TRBJ1-1,TRBV29-1,-,11,-
CASSQDLRNEQFF,TGTGCCAGCAGCCAAGATTTGCGGAATGAGCAGTTCTTC,TRBJ2-1,TRBV4-2,-,13,-
CASSARQGYSGANVLTF,TGTGCCAGCAGCGCCCGACAGGGTTACTCTGGGGCCAACGTCCTGACTTTC,TRBJ2-6,TRBV7-8,-,17,TRBD1
CAIRGTGMAEAFF,TGTGCCATCAGGGGGACAGGGATGGCTGAAGCTTTCTTT,TRBJ1-1,TRBV10-3,few,13,TRBD1
CASSRPQGGYQPQHF,TGTGCCAGCAGCCGCCCGCAGGGTGGCTATCAGCCCCAGCATTTT,TRBJ1-5,TRBV28,-,15,-
CASSPSLGAQGGTGELFF,TGTGCCAGCAGCCCAAGCCTCGGGGCGCAGGGGGGCACCGGGGAGCTGTTTTTT,TRBJ2-2,TRBV7-3,-,18,-
CASSLEGRPNYGYTF,TGTGCCAGTAGCCTTGAGGGGAGGCCCAACTATGGCTACACCTTC,TRBJ1-2,TRBV19,-,15,-